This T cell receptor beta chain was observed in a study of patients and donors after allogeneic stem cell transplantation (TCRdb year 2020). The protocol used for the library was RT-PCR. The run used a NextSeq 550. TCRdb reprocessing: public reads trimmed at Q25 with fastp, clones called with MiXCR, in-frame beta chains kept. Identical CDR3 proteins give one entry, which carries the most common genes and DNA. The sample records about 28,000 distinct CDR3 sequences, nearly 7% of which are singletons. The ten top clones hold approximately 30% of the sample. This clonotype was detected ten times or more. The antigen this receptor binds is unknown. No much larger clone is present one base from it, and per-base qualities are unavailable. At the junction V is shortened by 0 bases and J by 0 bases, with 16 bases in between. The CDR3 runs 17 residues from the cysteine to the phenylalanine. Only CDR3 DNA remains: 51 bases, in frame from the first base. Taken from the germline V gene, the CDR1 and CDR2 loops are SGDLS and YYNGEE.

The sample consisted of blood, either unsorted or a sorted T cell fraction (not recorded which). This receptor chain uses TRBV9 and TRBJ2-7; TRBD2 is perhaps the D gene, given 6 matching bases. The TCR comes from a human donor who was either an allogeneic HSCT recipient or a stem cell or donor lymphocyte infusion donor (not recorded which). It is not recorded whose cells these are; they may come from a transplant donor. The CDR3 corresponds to CASSVAPSERSSYEQYF. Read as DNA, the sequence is TGTGCCAGCAGCGTAGCCCCTAGCGAAAGGAGCTCCTACGAGCAGTACTTC.